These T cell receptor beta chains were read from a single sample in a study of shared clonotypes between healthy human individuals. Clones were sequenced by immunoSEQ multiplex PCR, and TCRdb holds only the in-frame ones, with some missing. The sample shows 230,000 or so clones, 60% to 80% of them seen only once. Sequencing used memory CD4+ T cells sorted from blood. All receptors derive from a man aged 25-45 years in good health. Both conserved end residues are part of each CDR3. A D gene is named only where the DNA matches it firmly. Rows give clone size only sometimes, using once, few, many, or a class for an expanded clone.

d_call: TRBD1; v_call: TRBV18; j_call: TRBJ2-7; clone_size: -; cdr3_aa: CASSPAQVRGQDEQYF; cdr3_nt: TGTGCCAGCTCACCCGCCCAAGTGAGGGGGCAGGACGAGCAGTACTTC
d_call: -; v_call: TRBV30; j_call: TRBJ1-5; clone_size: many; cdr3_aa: CAWSVQGDQPQHF; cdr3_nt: TGTGCCTGGAGTGTACAGGGAGATCAGCCCCAGCATTTT
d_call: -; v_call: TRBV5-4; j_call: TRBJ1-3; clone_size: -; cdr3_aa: CASSREGYDTIYF; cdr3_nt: TGTGCCAGCAGCCGGGAAGGGTATGACACCATATATTTT
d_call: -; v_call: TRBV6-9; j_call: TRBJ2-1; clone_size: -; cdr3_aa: CASKAPGRSYNEQFF; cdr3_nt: TGTGCCAGCAAGGCCCCTGGCCGCTCCTACAATGAGCAGTTCTTC
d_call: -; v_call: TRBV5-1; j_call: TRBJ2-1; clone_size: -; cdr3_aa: CASSLDGTWGEQFF; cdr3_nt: TGCGCCAGCAGCTTGGATGGGACTTGGGGTGAGCAGTTCTTC
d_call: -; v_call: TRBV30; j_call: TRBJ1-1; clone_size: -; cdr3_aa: CAWSVGSGHRSTEAFF; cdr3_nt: TGTGCCTGGAGTGTAGGTTCGGGACATAGAAGCACTGAAGCTTTCTTT
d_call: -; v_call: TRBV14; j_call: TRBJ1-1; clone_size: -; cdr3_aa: CASSQELTIEAFF; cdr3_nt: TGTGCCAGCAGCCAAGAGTTGACGATTGAAGCTTTCTTT
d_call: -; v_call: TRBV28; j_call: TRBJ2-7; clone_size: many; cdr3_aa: CASSSPGTPRYEQYF; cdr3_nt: TGTGCCAGCAGTTCACCCGGGACCCCCAGGTACGAGCAGTACTTC
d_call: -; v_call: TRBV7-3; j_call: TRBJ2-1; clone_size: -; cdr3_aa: CASSYGLGDNEQFF; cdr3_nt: TGTGCCAGCAGCTACGGGTTGGGAGACAATGAGCAGTTCTTC
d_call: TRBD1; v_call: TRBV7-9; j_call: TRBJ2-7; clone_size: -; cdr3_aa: CASSPGTANHYEQYF; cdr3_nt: TGTGCCAGCAGTCCCGGGACAGCTAACCACTACGAGCAGTACTTC
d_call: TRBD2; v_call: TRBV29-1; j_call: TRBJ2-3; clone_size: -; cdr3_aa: CSVVRAGGNTDTQYF; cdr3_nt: TGCAGCGTTGTTCGAGCGGGAGGGAACACAGATACGCAGTATTTT
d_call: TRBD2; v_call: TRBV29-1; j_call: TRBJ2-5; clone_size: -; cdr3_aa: CSVAREFSETQYF; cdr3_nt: TGCAGCGTTGCGCGGGAGTTTTCGGAGACCCAGTACTTC
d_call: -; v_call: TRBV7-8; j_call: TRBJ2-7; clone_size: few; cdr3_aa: CASSEGPAETYEQYF; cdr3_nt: TGTGCCAGCAGCGAGGGCCCGGCAGAGACCTACGAGCAGTACTTC
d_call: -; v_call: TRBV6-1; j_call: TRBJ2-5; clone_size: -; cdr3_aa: CASRYRRTDQETQYF; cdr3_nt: TGTGCCAGCAGATACAGGAGGACAGACCAAGAGACCCAGTACTTC
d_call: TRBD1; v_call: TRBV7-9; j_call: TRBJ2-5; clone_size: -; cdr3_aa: CASSLQGAPQETQYF; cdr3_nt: TGTGCCAGCAGCTTACAGGGGGCGCCCCAAGAGACCCAGTACTTC
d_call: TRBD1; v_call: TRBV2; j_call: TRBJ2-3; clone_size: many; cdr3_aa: CASRRGQGLSSTDTQYF; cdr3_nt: TGTGCCAGCAGACGGGGACAGGGATTATCTAGCACAGATACGCAGTATTTT
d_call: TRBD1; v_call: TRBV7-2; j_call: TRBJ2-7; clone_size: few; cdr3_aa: CASSLQGAPNEQYF; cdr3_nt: TGTGCCAGCAGCTTACAGGGGGCGCCCAACGAGCAGTACTTC
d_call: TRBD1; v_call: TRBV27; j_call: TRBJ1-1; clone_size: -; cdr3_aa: CASSLKMDRGYEAFF; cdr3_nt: TGTGCCAGCAGTTTAAAGATGGACAGGGGATATGAAGCTTTCTTT
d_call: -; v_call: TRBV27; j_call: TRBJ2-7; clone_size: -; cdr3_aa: CASSHGPNYEQYF; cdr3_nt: TGTGCCAGCAGTCACGGACCCAACTACGAGCAGTACTTC
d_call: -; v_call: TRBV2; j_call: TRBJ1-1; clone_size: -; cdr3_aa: CASSIQINTEAFF; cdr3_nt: TGTGCCAGCAGTATACAGATTAACACTGAAGCTTTCTTT
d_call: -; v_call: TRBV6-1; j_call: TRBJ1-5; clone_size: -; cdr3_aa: CASSEASGEQPQHF; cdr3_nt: TGTGCCAGCAGTGAAGCATCCGGAGAGCAGCCCCAGCATTTT
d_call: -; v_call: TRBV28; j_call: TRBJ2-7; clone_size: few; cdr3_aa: CASSLLGHRSYEQYF; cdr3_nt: TGTGCCAGCAGTTTATTGGGGCACCGCTCCTACGAGCAGTACTTC
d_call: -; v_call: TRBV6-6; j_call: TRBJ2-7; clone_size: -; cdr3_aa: CASSLSPHLEQYF; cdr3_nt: TGTGCCAGCAGTCTATCACCCCACCTCGAGCAGTACTTC
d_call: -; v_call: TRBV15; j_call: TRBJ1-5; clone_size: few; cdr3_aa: CATSRDLRASNQPQHF; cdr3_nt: TGTGCCACCAGCAGAGATCTTAGGGCTAGCAATCAGCCCCAGCATTTT
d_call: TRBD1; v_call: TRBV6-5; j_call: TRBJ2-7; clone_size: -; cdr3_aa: CASSLQGAPAYEQYF; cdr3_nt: TGTGCCAGCAGCCTACAGGGGGCCCCCGCCTACGAGCAGTACTTC
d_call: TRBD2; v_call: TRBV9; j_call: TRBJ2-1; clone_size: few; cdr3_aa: CASSVDASGWYEQFF; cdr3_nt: TGTGCCAGCAGCGTAGACGCTAGCGGGTGGTATGAGCAGTTCTTC
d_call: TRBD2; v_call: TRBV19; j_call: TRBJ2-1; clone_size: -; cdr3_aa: CASSSGLAGGTFDNEQFF; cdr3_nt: TGTGCCAGTAGTAGTGGGCTAGCGGGAGGGACTTTTGATAATGAGCAGTTCTTC
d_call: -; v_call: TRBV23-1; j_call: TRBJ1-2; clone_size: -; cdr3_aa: CASSRAGGPGYTF; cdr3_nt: TGCGCCAGCAGTCGAGCCGGGGGGCCCGGCTACACCTTC
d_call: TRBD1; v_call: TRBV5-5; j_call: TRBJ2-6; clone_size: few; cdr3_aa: CASSSTGQGFNVLTF; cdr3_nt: TGTGCCAGCAGCTCGACGGGACAGGGCTTCAACGTCCTGACTTTC
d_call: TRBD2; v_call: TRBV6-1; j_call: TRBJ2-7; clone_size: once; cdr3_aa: CASSVAGTSGSYEQYF; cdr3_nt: TGTGCCAGCAGTGTGGCCGGGACTAGCGGGAGTTACGAGCAGTACTTC
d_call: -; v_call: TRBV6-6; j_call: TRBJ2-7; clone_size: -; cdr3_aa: CASSYGQGGNEQYF; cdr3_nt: TGTGCCAGCAGTTACGGCCAGGGAGGCAACGAGCAGTACTTC
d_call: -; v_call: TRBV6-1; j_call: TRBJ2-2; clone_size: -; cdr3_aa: CASSEAGPRGGELFF; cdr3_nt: TGTGCCAGCAGTGAAGCGGGGCCTCGGGGCGGGGAGCTGTTTTTT
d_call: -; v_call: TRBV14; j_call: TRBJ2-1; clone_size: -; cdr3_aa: CASSQGVHDRTSSNEQFF; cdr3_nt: TGTGCCAGCAGCCAAGGAGTGCACGACAGGACGAGTTCCAATGAGCAGTTCTTC
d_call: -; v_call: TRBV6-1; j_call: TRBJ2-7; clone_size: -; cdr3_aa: CASSEDWGRNEQYF; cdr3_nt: TGTGCCAGCAGTGAAGATTGGGGACGAAACGAGCAGTACTTC
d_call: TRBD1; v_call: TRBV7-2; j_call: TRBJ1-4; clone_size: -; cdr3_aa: CASSRGLVEKLFF; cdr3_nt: TGTGCCAGCAGCAGGGGGCTGGTTGAAAAACTGTTTTTT
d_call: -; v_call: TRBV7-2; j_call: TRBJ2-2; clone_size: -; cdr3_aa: CASSLGKRDTGELFF; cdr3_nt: TGTGCCAGCAGCTTAGGGAAAAGGGACACCGGGGAGCTGTTTTTT
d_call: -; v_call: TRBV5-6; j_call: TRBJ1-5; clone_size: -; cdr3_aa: CASSLGRNVPQHF; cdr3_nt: TGTGCCAGCAGCTTGGGACGGAACGTGCCCCAGCATTTT
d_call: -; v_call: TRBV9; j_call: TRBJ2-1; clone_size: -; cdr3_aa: CASSVGASSYNEQFF; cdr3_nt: TGTGCCAGCAGCGTAGGAGCTAGCTCCTACAATGAGCAGTTCTTC
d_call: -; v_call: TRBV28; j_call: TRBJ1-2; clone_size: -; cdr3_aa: CASSQDWGYTF; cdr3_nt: TGTGCCAGCAGCCAAGATTGGGGCTACACCTTC
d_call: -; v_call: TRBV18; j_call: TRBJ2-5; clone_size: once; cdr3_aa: CASSLTLGAGVVSSETQYF; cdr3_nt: TGTGCCAGCTCACTCACCCTTGGAGCCGGGGTTGTAAGTTCGGAGACCCAGTACTTC
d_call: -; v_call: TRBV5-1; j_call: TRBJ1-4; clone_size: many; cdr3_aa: CASSLTGYGEKLFF; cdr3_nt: TGCGCCAGCAGCTTGACAGGGTACGGTGAAAAACTGTTTTTT
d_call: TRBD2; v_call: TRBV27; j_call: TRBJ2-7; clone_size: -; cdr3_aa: CASRRLTSGREDYEQYF; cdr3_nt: TGTGCCAGCAGGAGGCTCACTAGCGGGAGGGAGGATTACGAGCAGTACTTC
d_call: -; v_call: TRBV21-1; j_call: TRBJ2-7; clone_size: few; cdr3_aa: CASRDSLLSPGLAGGIAYEQYF; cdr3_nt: TGTGCCAGCCGGGACAGCCTTCTGTCACCGGGACTAGCGGGAGGGATAGCCTACGAGCAGTACTTC
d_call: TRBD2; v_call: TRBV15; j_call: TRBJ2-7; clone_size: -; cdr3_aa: CATSRVTGTSEDEQYF; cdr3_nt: TGTGCCACCAGCAGGGTCACGGGGACTAGCGAGGACGAGCAGTACTTC
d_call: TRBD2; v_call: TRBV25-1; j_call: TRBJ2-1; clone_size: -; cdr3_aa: CASSPGGRSRKLGHEQFF; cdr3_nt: TGTGCCAGCAGCCCGGGGGGGCGATCTCGCAAACTCGGGCATGAGCAGTTCTTC